This T cell receptor (beta chain) was recovered during a study of T-cell reconstitution after alpha-beta-depleted transplantation in children. Study results and limitations: Expanded graft clones numbering several hundred reportedly gave rise to alpha-beta T cells about two months after transplant. Surviving thymic progenitors and recipient T cells were the source of high TCRbeta diversity at day 60 in some patients. One year after transplant, T-cell counts and diversity came mostly from newly produced T cells.

About this clonotype: Its target is not known.

Preparation of the TCRbeta library used unique molecular identifiers. TCRdb reanalysed the PCR reads using MiXCR and keeps one entry per CDR3 protein. Of hundreds of thousands of distinct CDR3 sequences listed, roughly 24% are singletons. CDR3 length: 13 residues. Germline lookup yields CDR1 MNHNY and CDR2 SVGAGI (reference sequence). The V gene lost 6 bases and the J gene lost 0 bases, with 8 bases spanning the gap. This chain links TRBV6-6 with TRBJ1-2; D is undetermined. The source was PBMCs, mostly from graft donor cells, collected 360 days after TCRalphabeta/CD19-depleted stem cell transplant. The receptor was isolated from a boy in the first two years of life who had a stem cell transplant for acute myeloid leukemia, so the T cells may come from the graft donor. For the CDR3, the DNA is TGTGCCAGCAGGGGCCCAGCTAACTATGGCTACACCTTC. It encodes CASRGPANYGYTF.